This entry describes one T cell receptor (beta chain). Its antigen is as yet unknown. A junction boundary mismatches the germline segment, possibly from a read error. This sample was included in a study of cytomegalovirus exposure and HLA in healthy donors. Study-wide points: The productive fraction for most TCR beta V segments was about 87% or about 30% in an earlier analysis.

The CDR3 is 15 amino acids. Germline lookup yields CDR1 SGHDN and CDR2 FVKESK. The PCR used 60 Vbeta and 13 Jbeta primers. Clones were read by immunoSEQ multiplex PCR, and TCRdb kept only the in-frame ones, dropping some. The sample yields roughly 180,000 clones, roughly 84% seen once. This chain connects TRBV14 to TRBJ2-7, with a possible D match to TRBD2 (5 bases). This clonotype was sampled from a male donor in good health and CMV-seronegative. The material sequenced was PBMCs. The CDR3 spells CASSQRVAFRGSLNF. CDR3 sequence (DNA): TGTGCCAGCAGCCAAAGAGTAGCCTTCCGGGGTAGCCTCAACTTC.